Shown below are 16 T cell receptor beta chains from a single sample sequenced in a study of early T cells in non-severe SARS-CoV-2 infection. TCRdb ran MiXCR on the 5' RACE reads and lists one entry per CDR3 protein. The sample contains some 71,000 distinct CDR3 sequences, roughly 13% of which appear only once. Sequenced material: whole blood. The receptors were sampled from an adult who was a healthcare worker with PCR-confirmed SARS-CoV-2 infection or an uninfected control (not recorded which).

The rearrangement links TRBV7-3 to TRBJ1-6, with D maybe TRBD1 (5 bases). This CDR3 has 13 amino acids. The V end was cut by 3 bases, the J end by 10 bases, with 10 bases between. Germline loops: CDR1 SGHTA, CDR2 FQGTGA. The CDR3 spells CASSFGRDSPLHF. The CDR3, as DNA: TGTGCCAGCAGCTTCGGCAGGGACTCACCCCTCCACTTT.

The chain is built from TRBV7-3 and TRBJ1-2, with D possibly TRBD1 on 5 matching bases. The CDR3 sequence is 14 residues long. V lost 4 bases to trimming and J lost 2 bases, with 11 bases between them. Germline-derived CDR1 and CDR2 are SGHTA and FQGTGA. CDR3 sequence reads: CASSSPRDNYGYTF. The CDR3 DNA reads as TGTGCCAGCAGCTCCCCCAGGGACAACTATGGCTACACCTTC. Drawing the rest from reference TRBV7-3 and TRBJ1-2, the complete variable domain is GAGVSQTPSNKVTEKGKYVELRCDPISGHTALYWYRQSLGQGPEFLIYFQGTGAADDSGLPNDRFFAVRPEGSVSTLKIQRTERGDSAVYLCASSSPRDNYGYTFGSGTRLTVV.

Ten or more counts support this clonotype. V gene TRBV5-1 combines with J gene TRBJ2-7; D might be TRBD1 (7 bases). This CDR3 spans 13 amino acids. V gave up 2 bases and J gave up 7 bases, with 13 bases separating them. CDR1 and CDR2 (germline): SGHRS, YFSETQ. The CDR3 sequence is CASSFGPGGEQYF. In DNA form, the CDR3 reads TGCGCCAGCAGCTTCGGACCAGGGGGGGAGCAGTACTTC.

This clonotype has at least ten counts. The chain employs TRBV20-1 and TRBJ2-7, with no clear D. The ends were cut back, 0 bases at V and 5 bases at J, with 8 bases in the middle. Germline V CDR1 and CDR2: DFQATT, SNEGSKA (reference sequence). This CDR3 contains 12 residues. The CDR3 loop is CSARDGSNEQYF. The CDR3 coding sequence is TGCAGTGCTAGAGATGGTTCCAACGAGCAGTACTTC.

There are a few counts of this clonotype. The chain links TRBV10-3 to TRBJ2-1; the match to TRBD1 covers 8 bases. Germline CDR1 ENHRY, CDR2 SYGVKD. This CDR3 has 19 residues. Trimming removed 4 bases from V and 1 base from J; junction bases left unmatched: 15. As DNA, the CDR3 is TGTGCCATCAGTGGTAATCGGGACAGGCGTACCCCTTCCTACAATGAGCAGTTCTTC. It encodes CAISGNRDRRTPSYNEQFF.

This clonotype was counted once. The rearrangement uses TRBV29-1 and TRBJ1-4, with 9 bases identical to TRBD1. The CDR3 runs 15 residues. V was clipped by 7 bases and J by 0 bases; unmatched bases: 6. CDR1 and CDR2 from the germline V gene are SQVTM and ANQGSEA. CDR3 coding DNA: TGCAGCGCTGGGGGACAGGGCGCAACTAATGAAAAACTGTTTTTT. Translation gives CSAGGQGATNEKLFF.

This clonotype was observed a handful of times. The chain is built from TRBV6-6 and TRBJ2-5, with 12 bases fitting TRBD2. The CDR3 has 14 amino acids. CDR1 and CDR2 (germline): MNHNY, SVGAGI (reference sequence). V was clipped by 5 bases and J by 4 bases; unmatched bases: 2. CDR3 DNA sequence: TGTGCCAGCAGTCTAGCGGGGGGGGTAGAGACCCAGTACTTC. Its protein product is CASSLAGGVETQYF.

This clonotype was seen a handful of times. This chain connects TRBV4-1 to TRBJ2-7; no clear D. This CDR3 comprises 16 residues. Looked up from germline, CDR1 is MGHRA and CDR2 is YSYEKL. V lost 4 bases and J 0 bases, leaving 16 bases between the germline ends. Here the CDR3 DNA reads TGCGCCAGCAGCCTCGGGCCCTCCTGGAGCTCCTACGAGCAGTACTTC. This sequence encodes CASSLGPSWSSYEQYF.

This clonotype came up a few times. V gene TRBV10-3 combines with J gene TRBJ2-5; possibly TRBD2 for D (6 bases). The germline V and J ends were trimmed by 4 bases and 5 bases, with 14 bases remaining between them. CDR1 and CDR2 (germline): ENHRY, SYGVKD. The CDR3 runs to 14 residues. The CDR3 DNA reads TGTGCCATCAGTGCTAAGCGGGCCGGTGAGACCCAGTACTTC. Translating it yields CAISAKRAGETQYF.

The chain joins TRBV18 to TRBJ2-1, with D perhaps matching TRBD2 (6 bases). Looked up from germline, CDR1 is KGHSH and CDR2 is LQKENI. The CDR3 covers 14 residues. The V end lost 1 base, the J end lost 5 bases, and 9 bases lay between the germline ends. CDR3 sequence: CASSPLGLNNEQFF. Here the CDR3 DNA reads TGTGCCAGCTCACCACTGGGACTGAACAATGAGCAGTTCTTC.

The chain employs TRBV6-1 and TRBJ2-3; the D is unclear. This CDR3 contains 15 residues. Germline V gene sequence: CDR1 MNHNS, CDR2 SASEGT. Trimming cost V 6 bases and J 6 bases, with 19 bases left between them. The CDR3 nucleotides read TGTGCCAGCAGCCCCGCGGTCGTGGCAGCGGATACGCAGTATTTT. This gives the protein CASSPAVVAADTQYF.

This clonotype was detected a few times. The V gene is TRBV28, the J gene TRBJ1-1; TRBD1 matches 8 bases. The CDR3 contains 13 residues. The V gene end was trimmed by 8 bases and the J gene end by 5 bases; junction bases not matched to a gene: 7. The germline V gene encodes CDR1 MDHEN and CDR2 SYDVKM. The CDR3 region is CASRQGLETEAFF. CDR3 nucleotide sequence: TGTGCCAGCCGACAGGGGCTGGAGACTGAAGCTTTCTTT.

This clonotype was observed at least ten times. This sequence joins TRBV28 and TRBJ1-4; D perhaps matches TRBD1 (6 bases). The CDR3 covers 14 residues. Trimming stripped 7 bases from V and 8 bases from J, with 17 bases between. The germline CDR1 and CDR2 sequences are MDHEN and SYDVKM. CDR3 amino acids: CASTWRTEGEKLFF. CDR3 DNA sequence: TGTGCCAGCACCTGGAGGACAGAGGGAGAAAAACTGTTTTTT. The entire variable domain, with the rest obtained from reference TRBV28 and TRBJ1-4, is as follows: DVKVTQSSRYLVKRTGEKVFLECVQDMDHENMFWYRQDPGLGLRLIYFSYDVKMKEKGDIPEGYSVSREKKERFSLILESASTNQTSMYLCASTWRTEGEKLFFGSGTQLSVL.

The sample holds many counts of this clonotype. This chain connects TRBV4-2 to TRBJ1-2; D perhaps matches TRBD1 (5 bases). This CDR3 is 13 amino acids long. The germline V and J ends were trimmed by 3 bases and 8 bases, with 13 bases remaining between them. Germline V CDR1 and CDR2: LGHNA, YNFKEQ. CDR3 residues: CASSHQGPDGYTF. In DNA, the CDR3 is TGTGCCAGCAGCCACCAGGGACCGGACGGCTACACCTTC.

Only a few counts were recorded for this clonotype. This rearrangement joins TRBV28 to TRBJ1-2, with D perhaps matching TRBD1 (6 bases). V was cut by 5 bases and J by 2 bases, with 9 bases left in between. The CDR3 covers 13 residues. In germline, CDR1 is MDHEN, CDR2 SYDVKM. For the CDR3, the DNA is TGTGCCAGCAGTCACAGGGCCAACTATGGCTACACCTTC. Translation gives CASSHRANYGYTF.

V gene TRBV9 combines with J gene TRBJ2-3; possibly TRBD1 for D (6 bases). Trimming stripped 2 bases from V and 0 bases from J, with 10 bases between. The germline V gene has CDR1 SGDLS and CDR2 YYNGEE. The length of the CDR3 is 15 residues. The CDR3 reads CASSVGQQSTDTQYF. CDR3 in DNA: TGTGCCAGCAGCGTCGGACAGCAGAGCACAGATACGCAGTATTTT.